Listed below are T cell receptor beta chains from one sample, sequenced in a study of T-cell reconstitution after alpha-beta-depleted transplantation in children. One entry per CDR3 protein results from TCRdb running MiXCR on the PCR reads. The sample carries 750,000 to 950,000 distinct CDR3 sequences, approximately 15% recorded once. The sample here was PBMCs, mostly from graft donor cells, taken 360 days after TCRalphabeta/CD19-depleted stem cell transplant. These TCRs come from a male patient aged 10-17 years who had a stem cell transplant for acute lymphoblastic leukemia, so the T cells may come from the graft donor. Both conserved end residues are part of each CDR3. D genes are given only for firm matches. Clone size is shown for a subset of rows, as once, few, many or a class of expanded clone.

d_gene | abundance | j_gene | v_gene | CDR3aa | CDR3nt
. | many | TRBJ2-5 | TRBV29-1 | CSVVREAGETQYF | TGCAGCGTTGTTAGGGAGGCCGGGGAGACCCAGTACTTC
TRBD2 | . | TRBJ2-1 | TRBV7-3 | CASSLMGGRAYNEQFF | TGTGCCAGCAGCTTAATGGGCGGGAGGGCCTACAATGAGCAGTTCTTC
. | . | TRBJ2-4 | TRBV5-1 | CASSFRLTRETKNIQYF | TGCGCCAGCAGCTTTAGGCTGACTAGGGAGACCAAAAACATTCAGTACTTC
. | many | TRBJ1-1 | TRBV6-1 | CGAGTVNTEAFF | TGTGGTGCCGGGACGGTGAACACTGAAGCTTTCTTT
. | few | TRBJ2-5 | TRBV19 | CASSLTAFQETQYF | TGTGCCAGTAGCCTGACTGCGTTCCAAGAGACCCAGTACTTC
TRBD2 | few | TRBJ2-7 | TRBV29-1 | CSVLAGGYYEQYF | TGCAGCGTTTTAGCGGGAGGTTACTACGAGCAGTACTTC
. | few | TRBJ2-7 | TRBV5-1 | CASSSQTGWIEQYF | TGCGCCAGCAGCTCCCAGACAGGTTGGATCGAGCAGTACTTC
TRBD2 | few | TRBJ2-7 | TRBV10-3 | CAISELADSYEQYF | TGTGCCATCAGTGAACTAGCGGACTCCTACGAGCAGTACTTC
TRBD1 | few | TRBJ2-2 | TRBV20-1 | CSARDRGQGARSGELFF | TGCAGTGCTAGAGATCGGGGACAGGGGGCGCGGAGCGGGGAGCTGTTTTTT
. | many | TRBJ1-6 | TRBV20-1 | CSARGRGDPLHF | TGCAGTGCTAGGGGGCGGGGAGATCCCCTCCACTTT
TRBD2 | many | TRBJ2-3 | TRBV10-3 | CASQRVLLAGFTDTQYF | TGTGCCAGCCAGAGAGTCCTACTAGCGGGGTTCACAGATACGCAGTATTTT
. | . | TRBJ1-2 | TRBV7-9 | CASSFGWQSYGYTF | TGTGCCAGCAGCTTCGGTTGGCAGTCCTATGGCTACACCTTC
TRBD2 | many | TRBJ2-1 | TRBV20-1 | CSVYRLAGYNEQFF | TGCAGTGTTTATCGGCTAGCGGGGTACAATGAGCAGTTCTTC
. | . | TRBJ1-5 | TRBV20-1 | CSAIDVGGLEPQHF | TGCAGTGCTATCGATGTGGGGGGTTTGGAGCCCCAGCATTTT
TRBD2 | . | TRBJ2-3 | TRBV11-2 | CASSLGWTSGRADTQYF | TGTGCCAGCAGCTTAGGGTGGACTAGCGGGAGAGCGGATACGCAGTATTTT
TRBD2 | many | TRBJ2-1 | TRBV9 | CASVRPYRAGVGFSYNEQFF | TGTGCCAGCGTGCGGCCATACCGAGCGGGGGTGGGGTTCTCCTACAATGAGCAGTTCTTC
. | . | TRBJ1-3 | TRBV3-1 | CASSRIVASGNTIYF | TGTGCCAGCAGCCGAATCGTGGCCTCTGGAAACACCATATATTTT
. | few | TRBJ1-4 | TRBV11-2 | CASSLEGSVGWSEKLFF | TGTGCCAGCAGCTTAGAGGGGTCTGTGGGTTGGTCTGAAAAACTGTTTTTT
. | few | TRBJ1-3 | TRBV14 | CASSREPFVRSSGNTIYF | TGTGCCAGCAGCCGAGAACCCTTCGTAAGGAGCTCTGGAAACACCATATATTTT
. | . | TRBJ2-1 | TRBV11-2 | CASSLTSSGNEQFF | TGTGCCAGCAGCTTAACTAGTTCGGGGAATGAGCAGTTCTTC
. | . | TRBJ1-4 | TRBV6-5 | CASSYWNNEKLFF | TGTGCCAGCAGTTACTGGAATAATGAAAAACTGTTTTTT
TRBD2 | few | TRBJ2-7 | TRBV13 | CASSLAGGGPGSYEQYF | TGTGCCAGCAGCTTAGCGGGAGGAGGACCGGGCTCCTACGAGCAGTACTTC
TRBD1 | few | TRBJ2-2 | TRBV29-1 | CSVRDRTNTGELFF | TGCAGCGTCCGGGACAGAACGAACACCGGGGAGCTGTTTTTT
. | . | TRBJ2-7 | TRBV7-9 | CASSLAWSDVEPSYF | TGTGCCAGCAGCTTAGCTTGGAGTGACGTAGAGCCTTCATACTTC
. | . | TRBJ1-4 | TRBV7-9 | CASSRDPNEKLFF | TGTGCCAGCAGCCGGGACCCTAATGAAAAACTGTTTTTT
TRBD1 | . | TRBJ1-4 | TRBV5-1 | CASSRQGADEKLFF | TGCGCCAGCAGCCGACAGGGGGCGGATGAAAAACTGTTTTTT
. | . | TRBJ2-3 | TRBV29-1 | CSVGGGFSTDTQYF | TGCAGCGTTGGGGGGGGCTTCAGCACAGATACGCAGTATTTT
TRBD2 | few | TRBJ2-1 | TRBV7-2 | CASSSTSGNFYNEQFF | TGTGCCAGCAGTTCGACTAGCGGGAATTTTTACAATGAGCAGTTCTTC